This T cell receptor (beta chain) was observed in a study of T cells after yellow fever vaccination. Regarding this clonotype: As yet, its antigen is unknown.

TCRdb reanalysed the 5' RACE reads using MiXCR and keeps one entry per CDR3 protein. In the table there are hundreds of thousands of distinct CDR3 sequences, less than 25% of which are singletons. The study, taken as a whole, reports: Most clones from primary vaccination were detected again post-booster (just under 97% CD4, more than 85% CD8). Peaking faster, on day 5 versus 15, the secondary response was nonetheless weaker.

CDR1 and CDR2 from the germline V gene are SGHTA and FQGNSA. The V and J ends lost 1 base and 6 bases respectively, with 11 bases between them. The CDR3 is 14 residues long. The rearrangement links TRBV7-2 to TRBJ2-3; D not resolved. Sequenced here: PBMCs, sampled less than 25 days after the first yellow fever vaccination. The receptor was derived from a man aged 18 to 29 who received the YFV17D yellow fever vaccine. CDR3 residues: CASSLDPLMDTQYF. As DNA, the CDR3 is TGTGCCAGCAGCTTAGATCCCCTCATGGATACGCAGTATTTT. The variable domain in full, with the rest retrieved from reference TRBV7-2 and TRBJ2-3, is GAGVSQSPSNKVTEKGKDVELRCDPISGHTALYWYRQSLGQGLEFLIYFQGNSAPDKSGLPSDRFSAERTGGSVSTLTIQRTQQEDSAVYLCASSLDPLMDTQYFGPGTRLTVL.